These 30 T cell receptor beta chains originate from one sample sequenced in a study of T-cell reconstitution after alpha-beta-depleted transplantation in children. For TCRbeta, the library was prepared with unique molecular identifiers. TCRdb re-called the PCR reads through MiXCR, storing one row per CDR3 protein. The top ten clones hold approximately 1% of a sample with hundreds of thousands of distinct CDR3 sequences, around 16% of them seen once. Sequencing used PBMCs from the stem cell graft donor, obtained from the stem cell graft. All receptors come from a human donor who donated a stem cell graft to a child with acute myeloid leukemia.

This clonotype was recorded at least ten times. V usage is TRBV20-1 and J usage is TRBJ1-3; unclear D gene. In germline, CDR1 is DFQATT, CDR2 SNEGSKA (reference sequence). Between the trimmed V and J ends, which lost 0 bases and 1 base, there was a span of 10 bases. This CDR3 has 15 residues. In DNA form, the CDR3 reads TGCAGTGCTAGAGACCTAGGGTCATCTGGAAACACCATATATTTT. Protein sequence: CSARDLGSSGNTIYF.

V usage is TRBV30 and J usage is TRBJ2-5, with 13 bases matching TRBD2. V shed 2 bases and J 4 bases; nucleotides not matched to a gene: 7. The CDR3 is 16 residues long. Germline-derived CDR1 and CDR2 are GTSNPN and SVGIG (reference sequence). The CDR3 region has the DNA TGTGCCTGGAGTACGGGGACTAGCGGGGCCGTAGAGACCCAGTACTTC. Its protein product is CAWSTGTSGAVETQYF.

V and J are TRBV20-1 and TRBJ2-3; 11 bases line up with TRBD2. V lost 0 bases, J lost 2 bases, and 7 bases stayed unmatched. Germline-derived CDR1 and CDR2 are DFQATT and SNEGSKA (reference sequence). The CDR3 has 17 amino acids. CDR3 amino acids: CSARDRLAGGLTDTQYF. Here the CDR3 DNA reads TGCAGTGCTAGAGATCGGCTAGCGGGGGGCCTCACAGATACGCAGTATTTT.

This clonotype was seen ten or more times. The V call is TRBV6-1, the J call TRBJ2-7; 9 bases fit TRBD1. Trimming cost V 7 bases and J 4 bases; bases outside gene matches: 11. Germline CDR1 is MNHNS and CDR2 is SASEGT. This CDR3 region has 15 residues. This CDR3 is CASKRDRDGWYEQYF. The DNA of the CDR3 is TGTGCCAGCAAGAGGGACAGGGATGGTTGGTACGAGCAGTACTTC.

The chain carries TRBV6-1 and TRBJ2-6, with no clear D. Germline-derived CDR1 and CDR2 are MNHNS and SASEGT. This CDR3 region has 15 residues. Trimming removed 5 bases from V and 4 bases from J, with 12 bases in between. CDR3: CASSILAAGANVLTF. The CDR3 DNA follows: TGTGCCAGCAGTATCCTTGCAGCCGGGGCCAACGTCCTGACTTTC.

CDR3 DNA sequence: TGTGCCAGCAGCCCGGGCGTTCTCGATGGTGAAGCTTTCTTT. Its protein is CASSPGVLDGEAFF. This chain joins TRBV12-3 or TRBV12-4 and TRBJ1-1, with D unresolved. The length of the CDR3 is 14 residues. Trimming removed 6 bases at V and 7 bases at J, with 18 bases between.

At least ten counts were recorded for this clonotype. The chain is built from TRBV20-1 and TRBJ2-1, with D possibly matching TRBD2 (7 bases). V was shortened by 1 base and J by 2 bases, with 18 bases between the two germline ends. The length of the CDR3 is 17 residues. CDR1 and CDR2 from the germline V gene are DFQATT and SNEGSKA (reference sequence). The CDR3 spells CSARGREGHRTYNEQFF. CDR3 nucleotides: TGCAGTGCTAGAGGTAGGGAGGGACACAGGACCTACAATGAGCAGTTCTTC.

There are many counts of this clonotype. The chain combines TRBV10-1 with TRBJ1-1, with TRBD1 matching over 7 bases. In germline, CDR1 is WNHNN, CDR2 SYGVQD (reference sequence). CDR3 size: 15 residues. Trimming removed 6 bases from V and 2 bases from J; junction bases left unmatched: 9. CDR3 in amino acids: CASSQDRVRNTEAFF. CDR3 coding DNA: TGCGCCAGCAGCCAAGACAGGGTGCGAAACACTGAAGCTTTCTTT.

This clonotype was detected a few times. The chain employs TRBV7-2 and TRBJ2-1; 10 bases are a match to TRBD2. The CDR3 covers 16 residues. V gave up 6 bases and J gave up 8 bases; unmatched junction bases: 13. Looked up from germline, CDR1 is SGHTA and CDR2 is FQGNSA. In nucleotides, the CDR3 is TGTGCCAGCAGATCACTAGCGGGGCCTGTTTGGGATGAGCAGTTCTTC. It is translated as CASRSLAGPVWDEQFF.

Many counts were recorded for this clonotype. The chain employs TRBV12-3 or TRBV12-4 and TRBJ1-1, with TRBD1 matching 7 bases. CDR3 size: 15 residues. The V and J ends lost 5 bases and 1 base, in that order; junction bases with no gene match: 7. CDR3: CASSNQGGPNTEAFF. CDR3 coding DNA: TGTGCCAGCAGTAATCAGGGGGGGCCGAACACTGAAGCTTTCTTT.

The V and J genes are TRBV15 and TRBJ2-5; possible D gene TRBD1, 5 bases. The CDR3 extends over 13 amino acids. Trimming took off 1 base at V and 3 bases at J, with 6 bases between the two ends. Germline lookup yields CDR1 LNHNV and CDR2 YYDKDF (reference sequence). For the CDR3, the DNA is TGTGCCACCAGCAGAGGCAGGGAAGAGACCCAGTACTTC. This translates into CATSRGREETQYF.

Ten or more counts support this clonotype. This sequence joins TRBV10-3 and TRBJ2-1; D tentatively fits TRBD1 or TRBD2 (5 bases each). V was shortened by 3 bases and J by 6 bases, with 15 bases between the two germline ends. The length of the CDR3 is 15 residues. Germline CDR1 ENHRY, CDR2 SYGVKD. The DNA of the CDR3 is TGTGCCATCAGTGACCCCAAGTTGAGGGGCAATGAGCAGTTCTTC. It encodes CAISDPKLRGNEQFF.

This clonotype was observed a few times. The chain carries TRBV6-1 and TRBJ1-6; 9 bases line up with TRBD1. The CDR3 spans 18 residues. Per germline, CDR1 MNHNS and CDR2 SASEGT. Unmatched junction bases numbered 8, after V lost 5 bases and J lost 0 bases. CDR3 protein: CASSTTGGRSSYNSPLHF. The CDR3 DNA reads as TGTGCCAGCAGTACGACAGGGGGTAGGAGCTCCTATAATTCACCCCTCCACTTT.

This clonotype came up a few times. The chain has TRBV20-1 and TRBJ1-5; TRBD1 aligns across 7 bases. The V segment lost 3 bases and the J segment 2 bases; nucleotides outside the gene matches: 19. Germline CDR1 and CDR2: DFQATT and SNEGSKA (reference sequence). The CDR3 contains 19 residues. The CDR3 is CSARKAGGFGGFGNQPQHF. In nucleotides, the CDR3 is TGCAGTGCTAGGAAGGCAGGGGGTTTTGGTGGCTTTGGCAATCAGCCCCAGCATTTT.

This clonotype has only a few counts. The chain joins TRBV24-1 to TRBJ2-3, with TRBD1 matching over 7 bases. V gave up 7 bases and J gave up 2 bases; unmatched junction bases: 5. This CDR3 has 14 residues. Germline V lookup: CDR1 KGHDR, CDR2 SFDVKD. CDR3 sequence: CATSGTEHTDTQYF. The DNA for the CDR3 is TGTGCCACCAGCGGGACAGAACACACAGATACGCAGTATTTT.

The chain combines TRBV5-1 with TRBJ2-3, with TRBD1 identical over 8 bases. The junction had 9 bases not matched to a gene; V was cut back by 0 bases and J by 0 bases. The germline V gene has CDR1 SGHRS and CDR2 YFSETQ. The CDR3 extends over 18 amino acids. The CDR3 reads CASSLAGTGASSTDTQYF. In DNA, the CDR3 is TGCGCCAGCAGCTTGGCCGGGACAGGCGCCTCTAGCACAGATACGCAGTATTTT.

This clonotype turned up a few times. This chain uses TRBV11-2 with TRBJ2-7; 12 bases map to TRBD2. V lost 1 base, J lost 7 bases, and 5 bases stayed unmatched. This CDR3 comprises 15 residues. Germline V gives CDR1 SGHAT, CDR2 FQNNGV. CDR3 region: CASSLATSGGREQYV. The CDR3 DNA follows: TGTGCCAGCAGCTTAGCAACTAGCGGGGGGAGGGAGCAGTACGTC.

The CDR3 nucleotides read TGTGCCAGCAGCTTAGGGGTCAGCGGTAGAGCGGAACTGTTTTTT. Protein: CASSLGVSGRAELFF. The chain links TRBV7-9 to TRBJ1-4; no definite D call. The CDR3 spans 15 residues. In germline, CDR1 is SEHNR, CDR2 FQNEAQ (reference sequence). Trimming removed 1 base at V and 12 bases at J, with 18 bases between. Looking up the rest from reference TRBV7-9 and TRBJ1-4 gives the full variable domain: DTGVSQNPRHKITKRGQNVTFRCDPISEHNRLYWYRQTLGQGPEFLTYFQNEAQLEKSRLLSDRFSAERPKGSFSTLEIQRTEQGDSAMYLCASSLGVSGRAELFFGSGTQLSVL.

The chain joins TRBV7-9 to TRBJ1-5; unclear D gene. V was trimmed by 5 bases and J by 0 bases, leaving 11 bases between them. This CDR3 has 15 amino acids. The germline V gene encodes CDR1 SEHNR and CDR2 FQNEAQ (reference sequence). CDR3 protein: CASSQSQYSNQPQHF. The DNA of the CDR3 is TGTGCCAGCAGCCAATCCCAATATAGCAATCAGCCCCAGCATTTT.

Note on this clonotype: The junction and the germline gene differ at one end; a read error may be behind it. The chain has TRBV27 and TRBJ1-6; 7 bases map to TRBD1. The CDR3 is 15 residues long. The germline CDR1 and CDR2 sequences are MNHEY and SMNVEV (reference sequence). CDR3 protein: CASSPNRGYSSPLHF. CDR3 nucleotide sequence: TGTGCCAGCAGCCCGAACAGGGGCTATAGTTCACCCCTCCACTTT.

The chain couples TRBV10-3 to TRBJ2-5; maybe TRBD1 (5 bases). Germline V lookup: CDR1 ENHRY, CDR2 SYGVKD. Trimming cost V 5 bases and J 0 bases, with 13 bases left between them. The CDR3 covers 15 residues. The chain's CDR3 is CAISQDTQYQETQYF. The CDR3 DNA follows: TGTGCCATCAGTCAGGACACACAGTACCAAGAGACCCAGTACTTC.

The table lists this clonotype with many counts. Written as DNA, the CDR3 is TGCAGTGCTAGAGGTGGGGGACAGGGGGTAGATACGCAGTATTTT. Translated, it gives CSARGGGQGVDTQYF. The chain has TRBV20-1 and TRBJ2-3; 11 nucleotides line up with TRBD1. Losses at the gene ends were 1 base for V and 5 bases for J; bases not matched to a gene: 5. This CDR3 region has 15 residues. Germline values: CDR1 DFQATT, CDR2 SNEGSKA (reference sequence).

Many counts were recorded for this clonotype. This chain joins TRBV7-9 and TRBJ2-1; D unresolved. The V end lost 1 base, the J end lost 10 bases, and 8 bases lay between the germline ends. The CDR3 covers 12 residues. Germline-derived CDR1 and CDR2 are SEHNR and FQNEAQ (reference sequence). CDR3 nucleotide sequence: TGTGCCAGCAGCTTAGGGCTGGGGGAGCAGTTCTTC. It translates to CASSLGLGEQFF.

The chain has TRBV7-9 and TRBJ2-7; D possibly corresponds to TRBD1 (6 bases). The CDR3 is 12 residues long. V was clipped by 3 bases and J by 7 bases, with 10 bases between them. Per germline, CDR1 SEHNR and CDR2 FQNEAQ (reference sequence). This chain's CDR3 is CASSFAGTEQYV. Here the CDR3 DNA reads TGTGCCAGCAGCTTCGCTGGGACAGAGCAGTACGTC.

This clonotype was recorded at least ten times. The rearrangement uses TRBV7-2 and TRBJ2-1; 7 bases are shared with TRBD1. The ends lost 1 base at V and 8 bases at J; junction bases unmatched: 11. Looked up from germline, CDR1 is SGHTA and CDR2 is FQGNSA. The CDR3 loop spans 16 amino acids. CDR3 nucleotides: TGTGCCAGCAGCTTAGGTTGGGACAGCCAGCAATATGAGCAGTTCTTC. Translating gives CASSLGWDSQQYEQFF.

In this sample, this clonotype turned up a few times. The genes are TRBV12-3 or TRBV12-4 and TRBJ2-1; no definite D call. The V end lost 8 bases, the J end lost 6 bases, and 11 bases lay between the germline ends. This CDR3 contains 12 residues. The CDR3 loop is CASSSRANEQFF. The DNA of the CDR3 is TGTGCCAGCTCCTCCCGGGCCAATGAGCAGTTCTTC.

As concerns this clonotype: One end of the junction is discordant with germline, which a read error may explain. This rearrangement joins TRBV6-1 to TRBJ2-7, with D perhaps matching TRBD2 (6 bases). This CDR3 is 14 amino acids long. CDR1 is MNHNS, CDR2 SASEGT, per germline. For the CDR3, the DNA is TGTGCCAGCAGTAATGGCGGGGTAGCCTACGAGCAGTATTTC. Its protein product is CASSNGGVAYEQYF.

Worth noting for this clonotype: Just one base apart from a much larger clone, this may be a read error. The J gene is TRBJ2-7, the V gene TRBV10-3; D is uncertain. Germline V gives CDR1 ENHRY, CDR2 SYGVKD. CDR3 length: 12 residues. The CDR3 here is CAISAEYYGQYF. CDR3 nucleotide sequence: TGTGCCATCAGTGCCGAGTACTACGGGCAGTACTTC.

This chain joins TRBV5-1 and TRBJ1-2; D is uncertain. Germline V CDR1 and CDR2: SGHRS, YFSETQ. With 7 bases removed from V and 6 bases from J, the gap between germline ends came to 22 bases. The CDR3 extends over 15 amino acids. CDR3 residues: CASQTSGPPANGYTF. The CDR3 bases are TGCGCCAGCCAAACCTCAGGACCACCGGCCAATGGCTACACCTTC.

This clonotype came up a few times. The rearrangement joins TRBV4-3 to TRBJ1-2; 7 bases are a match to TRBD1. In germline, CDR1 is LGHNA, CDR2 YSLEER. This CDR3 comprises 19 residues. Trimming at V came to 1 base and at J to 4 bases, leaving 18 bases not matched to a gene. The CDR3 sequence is CASSQALDRGTVSFYGYTF. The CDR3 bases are TGCGCCAGCAGCCAAGCTTTAGATCGCGGGACAGTATCCTTCTATGGCTACACCTTC.